This T cell receptor (beta chain) was found in a study of CD8 T cells in Susac syndrome. Overall study context: Active disease was present in 5 or 6 of the sequenced Susac syndrome patients, and remission in eight or nine.

It was with random hexamers that roughly 0.45 to 1 ug RNA was reverse transcribed. The method of amplification for TCR beta CDR3 was immunoSEQ multiplex PCR, covering 54 Vbeta and 13 Jbeta. TCRdb re-analysed the immunoSEQ multiplex PCR reads in MiXCR, keeping a single row per CDR3 protein. The sample contains roughly 250,000 distinct CDR3 sequences, about 96% of which appear only once. This clonotype was recorded only once. TEMRA cells were FACS-enriched and CD8+ and CD4+ T cells negatively isolated. Germline V gene lookup returns CDR1 MDHEN and CDR2 SYDVKM. The CDR3 loop spans 16 amino acids. Trimming took off 7 bases at V and 2 bases at J, with 15 bases between the two ends.

This rearrangement joins TRBV28 to TRBJ2-6; D might be TRBD1 (5 bases). This receptor was obtained from a human donor with Susac syndrome. Sequences were obtained from CD4+ T cells from PBMCs. CDR3 sequence reads: CASNSQGLTGANVLTF. The CDR3 DNA reads TGTGCCAGCAACTCCCAGGGTCTCACTGGGGCCAACGTCCTGACTTTC.